This T cell receptor beta chain was found in a study of patients and donors after allogeneic stem cell transplantation. This CDR3 has 13 amino acids. Germline V lookup: CDR1 SQVTM, CDR2 ANQGSEA. The sample holds a few counts of this clonotype. Each CDR3 protein is one row after TCRdb ran MiXCR on the RT-PCR reads. This sample yields more than 850,000 distinct CDR3 sequences, of which roughly 18% are seen a single time; roughly 6.4% belongs to the top ten. This sequence was found in a human donor who was either an allogeneic HSCT recipient or a stem cell or donor lymphocyte infusion donor (not recorded which). It is not recorded whose cells these are; they may come from a transplant donor. The genes are TRBV29-1 and TRBJ2-1, with 8 bases that match TRBD2. The material sequenced was blood, either unsorted or a sorted T cell fraction (not recorded which). The CDR3 protein is CSAERESIGEQFF. CDR3 nucleotides: TGCAGTGCGGAGCGGGAGAGTATCGGTGAGCAGTTCTTC.